This TCR beta chain is from a study of post-analysis software for immune sequencing data. Overall study results and limits: The study found TRBV5-6, TRBV5-1 and TRBV20-1 among a few TRBV segments more frequent in patients than controls.

Libraries were made from TCR beta cDNA, and they carried unique molecular identifiers. The authors obtained about 520,000 cDNA molecules from approximately 0.95 to 9.8 million T cells. TCRdb recomputed calls from the PCR reads with MiXCR, one row per CDR3 protein. The table records hundreds of thousands of distinct CDR3 sequences, roughly 27% of them present only once. In the case of this clonotype: Its specificity is not known. Its ends do not fully match the called genes, so a read error is possible.

Germline CDR1 and CDR2: DFQATT and SNEGSKA (reference sequence). There are 16 residues in the CDR3. Input material: blood. This TCR was sampled from a girl aged 5-17 years with multiple sclerosis. This chain connects TRBV20-1 to TRBJ2-7, with 14 bases that match TRBD2. In DNA, the CDR3 is TGCAGTGCTGGGACTAGCGGGAGACGAAGCTCCTACAAGCAGTACTTC. Its protein is CSAGTSGRRSSYKQYF.